This TCR beta chain derives from a study of blood T cell repertoires in COVID-19. Study as a whole: Samples came from the United States, Italy and Spain, spanning acute and convalescent COVID-19. Sample material is recorded as cDNA or gDNA derived from T cells, B-cell-depleted T cells, or PBMCs.

The CDR3 length is 13 residues. Germline lookup yields CDR1 MGHRA and CDR2 YSYEKL. V lost 1 base to trimming and J lost 4 bases, with 7 bases between them. In the authors' methods: Amplification from reference gene primers served as the basis for estimated nucleated cell counts. TCRdb keeps only in-frame clones here, not all; method: immunoSEQ multiplex PCR. V, J and clone size were drawn from that table, and D and trimming were deduced from the DNA. The profile shows hundreds of thousands of clones, about 90% of them singletons. The sequenced sample consisted of peripheral blood. The chain uses TRBV4-1 and TRBJ2-5; D unresolved. The TCR comes from a woman aged 25 to 45 who had recovered from COVID-19. Written as DNA, the CDR3 is TGCGCCAGCAGCCAAGTTCTTCCAGAGACCCAGTACTTC. Translated, it gives CASSQVLPETQYF.